The clone carrying this T cell receptor (beta chain) was seen a handful of times. The data stem from a study of blood T cell repertoires in COVID-19. As originally analysed: Estimated nucleated cell counts came from reference gene primer amplification. This table comes from immunoSEQ multiplex PCR, and its TCRdb copy is limited to in-frame clones, with some not included. V and J calls and clone size are given by that table; D and trimming were obtained from the DNA. The data contain 250,000 to 300,000 clones, more than 75% of them seen just once; the ten biggest clones take up 15% to 18%. The CDR3 is 13 amino acids. Germline CDR1 is KGHDR and CDR2 is SFDVKD. Trimming removed 4 bases at V and 6 bases at J, with 6 bases between. Donors in Cohort 3 counted as recovered after two negative PCRs, clearance, or symptom resolution.

Input material: PBMCs or T cells enriched from blood (not recorded which). The chain joins TRBV24-1 to TRBJ1-6; D not certain. This clonotype was sampled from a man aged 18 to 30 who had recovered from COVID-19. CDR3 in DNA: TGTGCCACCAGTGAGAGGAGTAATTCACCCCTCCACTTT. The encoded protein is CATSERSNSPLHF.